Given below is one TCR beta chain in context. Authors' data handling: Amplification of reference gene primers was used by the study to estimate nucleated cell counts. Using immunoSEQ multiplex PCR, the repertoire was profiled, and TCRdb retains in-frame clones only, with some absent. V and J calls and clone size follow that table, whereas D and trimming were derived from the DNA. In the table there are approximately 110,000 clones, about four fifths of which are singletons. These data belong to a study of blood T cell repertoires in COVID-19. Looking at the study overall: Material from acute and convalescent COVID-19 was sourced from the United States, Italy and Spain. Sample material is recorded as cDNA or gDNA derived from T cells, B-cell-depleted T cells, or PBMCs.

Losses at the gene ends were 10 bases for V and 5 bases for J; bases not matched to a gene: 6. The CDR3 has 14 amino acids. Germline V CDR1 and CDR2: ENHRY, SYGVKD. The rearrangement joins TRBV10-3 to TRBJ1-6; 9 bases agree with TRBD1. The specimen sequenced was peripheral blood. This sequence originates from a woman aged 40 to 50 with acute or convalescent COVID-19. CDR3 DNA sequence: TGTGCCAGCTCACAGGGGGCAGATAATTCACCCCTCCACTTT. This codes for CASSQGADNSPLHF.